These T cell receptor beta chains were read from a single sample in a study of T cell responses to AZD1222 COVID-19 vaccine. Sequencing was performed with immunoSEQ multiplex PCR; in TCRdb, only in-frame clones are kept and a portion is missing. The sample carries 54,000 or so clones, roughly 90% recorded once. The input for sequencing was peripheral blood, taken on day 0 of AZD1222 vaccination. The receptors were sampled from an adult in good health. The CDR3 runs from the conserved cysteine through the conserved F or W. The D gene is left open where the match is weak. Only some rows state a clone size, as once, few, many or a class for expanded clones.

v_call	j_call	clone_size	cdr3_length	d_call	cdr3_aa	cdr3_nt
TRBV18	TRBJ1-1	NA	13	TRBD1	CASSGTENTEAFF	TGTGCCAGCTCAGGGACAGAGAACACTGAAGCTTTCTTT
TRBV30	TRBJ2-6	NA	15	NA	CAWSVSGPGANVLTF	TGTGCCTGGAGTGTTTCGGGGCCTGGGGCCAACGTCCTGACTTTC
TRBV5-1	TRBJ2-5	NA	15	TRBD1	CASSLTGTAQETQYF	TGCGCCAGCAGCTTAACCGGGACAGCCCAAGAGACCCAGTACTTC
TRBV5-1	TRBJ1-2	NA	15	TRBD1	CASSLDRGKDYGYTF	TGCGCCAGCAGCTTGGACAGGGGAAAAGATTATGGCTACACCTTC
TRBV5-4	TRBJ2-5	NA	17	NA	CASSLPRLVGRQETQYF	TGTGCCAGCAGCCTCCCCCGACTAGTTGGGAGGCAAGAGACCCAGTACTTC
TRBV11-2	TRBJ1-6	NA	15	NA	CASSSHSGGLEPLHF	TGTGCCAGCAGCTCACACTCGGGAGGACTAGAACCCCTCCACTTT
TRBV18	TRBJ1-5	NA	13	NA	CASSPDLDQPQHF	TGTGCCAGCTCACCCGACCTAGATCAGCCCCAGCATTTT
TRBV11-2	TRBJ2-5	NA	14	TRBD1	CASSHWTGKETQYF	TGTGCCAGCAGCCACTGGACAGGGAAAGAGACCCAGTACTTC
TRBV10-3	TRBJ2-7	NA	13	NA	CAISLNNLGEQYF	TGTGCCATCAGTCTGAATAACTTGGGCGAGCAGTACTTC
TRBV25-1	TRBJ1-2	NA	13	NA	CASSEYGPGGYTF	TGTGCCAGCAGTGAATATGGCCCCGGGGGCTACACCTTC
TRBV18	TRBJ1-1	NA	12	NA	CASSAGKTEAFF	TGTGCCAGCTCTGCAGGGAAAACTGAAGCTTTCTTT
TRBV5-1	TRBJ2-6	NA	18	TRBD1	CASSLDRGRGYGANVLTF	TGCGCCAGCAGCCTGGACAGGGGGCGAGGATATGGGGCCAACGTCCTGACTTTC
TRBV18	TRBJ1-3	NA	14	NA	CASSRTAPENTIYF	TGTGCCAGCTCGAGGACAGCTCCGGAAAACACCATATATTTT
TRBV4-1	TRBJ2-3	NA	14	NA	CASSHGQRTDTQYF	TGCGCCAGCAGCCATGGACAGCGCACAGATACGCAGTATTTT
TRBV5-1	TRBJ2-2	NA	14	NA	CASVGSGNTGELFF	TGCGCCAGCGTCGGAAGCGGGAACACCGGGGAGCTGTTTTTT
TRBV5-8	TRBJ1-2	NA	15	NA	CASSLESSFPYGYTF	TGTGCCAGCAGCTTGGAGTCCTCATTCCCCTATGGCTACACCTTC
TRBV19	TRBJ1-5	NA	16	NA	CASSIVFFASNQPQHF	TGTGCCAGTAGTATAGTATTCTTTGCTAGCAATCAGCCCCAGCATTTT
TRBV7-9	TRBJ1-3	NA	14	NA	CASSSFSSGNTIYF	TGTGCCAGCAGCTCCTTTAGCTCTGGAAACACCATATATTTT
TRBV7-9	TRBJ2-1	NA	13	NA	CASSFLLHNEQFF	TGTGCCAGCAGCTTCCTCTTACACAATGAGCAGTTCTTC
TRBV5-1	TRBJ2-2	NA	15	NA	CASSLGVSNTGELFF	TGCGCCAGCAGCTTGGGAGTTTCGAACACCGGGGAGCTGTTTTTT
TRBV15	TRBJ2-2	few	17	NA	CATSRAPGGTAIGELFF	TGTGCCACCAGCAGGGCCCCCGGAGGAACGGCAATCGGGGAGCTGTTTTTT
TRBV9	TRBJ2-1	once	15	TRBD2	CASSSSGSSYNEQFF	TGTGCCAGCAGCTCTAGCGGAAGCTCCTACAATGAGCAGTTCTTC
TRBV18	TRBJ1-5	NA	14	NA	CASSPAGSNQPQHF	TGTGCCAGCTCACCTGCAGGTAGCAATCAGCCCCAGCATTTT
TRBV5-6	TRBJ1-2	NA	16	NA	CASSLYLGRVNSGYTF	TGTGCCAGCAGCTTGTATTTGGGCAGGGTCAACTCTGGCTACACCTTC
TRBV7-7	TRBJ2-2	NA	16	TRBD1	CASSLSGGMNTGELFF	TGTGCCAGCAGCTTATCAGGGGGCATGAACACCGGGGAGCTGTTTTTT
TRBV27	TRBJ2-5	NA	16	TRBD2	CASSYSSGRVGETQYF	TGTGCCAGCAGTTATTCTAGCGGGAGAGTAGGGGAGACCCAGTACTTC
TRBV5-4	TRBJ1-2	NA	13	NA	CASSFDRTDGYTF	TGTGCCAGCAGCTTCGACAGGACTGATGGCTACACCTTC
TRBV7-9	TRBJ1-1	NA	16	NA	CASSTHEKPGDTEAFF	TGTGCCAGCAGCACACACGAAAAGCCTGGGGACACTGAAGCTTTCTTT
TRBV7-2	TRBJ2-1	NA	15	TRBD1	CASSVEGQGSNEQFF	TGTGCCAGCAGCGTAGAGGGACAGGGTAGCAATGAGCAGTTCTTC
TRBV4-1	TRBJ2-7	NA	16	NA	CASSQALGQRFYEQYF	TGCGCCAGCAGCCAAGCCTTGGGACAACGGTTTTACGAGCAGTACTTC
TRBV5-4	TRBJ1-3	NA	14	TRBD1	CASSGTETGNTIYF	TGTGCCAGCAGCGGGACAGAGACTGGAAACACCATATATTTT
TRBV7-6	TRBJ2-5	NA	15	NA	CASSLLSGQQETQYF	TGTGCCAGCAGCTTACTTTCAGGGCAGCAAGAGACCCAGTACTTC
TRBV7-2	TRBJ1-6	NA	14	NA	CASSFSGNNSPLHF	TGTGCCAGCAGCTTTTCAGGGAATAATTCACCCCTCCACTTT
TRBV30	TRBJ1-4	NA	13	NA	CAFTGSKNEKLFF	TGTGCTTTTACAGGGTCGAAGAATGAAAAACTGTTTTTT
TRBV9	TRBJ2-1	NA	17	TRBD2	CASSVASGRAGWNEQFF	TGTGCCAGCAGCGTAGCTAGCGGGAGGGCCGGATGGAATGAGCAGTTCTTC
TRBV19	TRBJ2-3	NA	16	NA	CASSGQAGHFTDTQYF	TGTGCCAGTAGTGGCCAGGCGGGACATTTCACAGATACGCAGTATTTT
TRBV5-5	TRBJ2-7	NA	15	TRBD1	CASSQGTGDTYEQYF	TGTGCCAGCAGTCAAGGGACAGGGGATACCTACGAGCAGTACTTC
TRBV3-1/TRBV3-2	TRBJ1-2	NA	13	NA	CASSQDRGYGYTF	TGTGCCAGCAGCCAAGATAGAGGTTATGGCTACACCTTC
TRBV5-1	TRBJ2-1	NA	15	TRBD2	CASSTTAGAYNEQFF	TGCGCCAGCAGCACCACAGCGGGAGCCTACAATGAGCAGTTCTTC
TRBV18	TRBJ1-3	NA	16	TRBD1	CASSRQPGGSGNTIYF	TGTGCCAGCTCACGACAGCCAGGGGGCTCTGGAAACACCATATATTTT
TRBV7-9	TRBJ1-3	NA	12	NA	CAQELTGNTIYF	TGTGCCCAGGAACTCACTGGAAACACCATATATTTT
TRBV14	TRBJ2-1	NA	15	TRBD2	CASSQGPSGSWEQFF	TGTGCCAGCAGCCAAGGGCCTAGCGGGAGCTGGGAGCAGTTCTTC
TRBV5-4	TRBJ1-6	few	15	NA	CASSVGWANNSPLHF	TGTGCCAGCAGCGTGGGGTGGGCGAATAATTCACCCCTCCACTTT
TRBV10-3	TRBJ2-5	once	17	TRBD2	CAISESPLAGGQETQYF	TGTGCCATCAGTGAGTCCCCCCTAGCGGGAGGGCAAGAGACCCAGTACTTC
TRBV9	TRBJ2-1	NA	14	TRBD2	CASNPTSGGAEQFF	TGTGCCAGCAACCCGACTAGCGGGGGCGCTGAGCAGTTCTTC
TRBV11-2	TRBJ2-7	NA	18	TRBD1	CASSLRVEWGQGAYEQYF	TGTGCCAGCAGCTTAAGGGTGGAGTGGGGACAGGGGGCCTACGAGCAGTACTTC
TRBV10-3	TRBJ2-3	NA	15	TRBD1	CAIRTPGQPTDTQYF	TGTGCCATCAGGACCCCGGGACAGCCCACAGATACGCAGTATTTT
TRBV30	TRBJ1-6	NA	14	NA	CAWKIRSYESPLHF	TGTGCCTGGAAAATCCGGTCCTACGAATCACCCCTCCACTTT
TRBV2	TRBJ2-1	NA	15	NA	CASRALAVTYNEQFF	TGTGCCAGCAGGGCTTTAGCGGTAACCTACAATGAGCAGTTCTTC
TRBV2	TRBJ2-2	NA	15	TRBD2	CASTLAGVGAGELFF	TGTGCCAGCACACTAGCGGGAGTGGGGGCCGGGGAGCTGTTTTTT
TRBV5-5	TRBJ2-3	NA	15	NA	CASAFFWQATDTQYF	TGTGCCAGCGCCTTTTTTTGGCAGGCCACAGATACGCAGTATTTT
TRBV5-4	TRBJ2-7	NA	15	TRBD1	CASSLQGAVVEFQYF	TGTGCCAGCAGCCTGCAGGGGGCAGTCGTCGAGTTCCAGTACTTC
TRBV28	TRBJ1-4	NA	14	NA	CASSFPAHSEKLFF	TGTGCCAGCAGTTTTCCGGCGCACAGCGAAAAACTGTTTTTT
TRBV6-1	TRBJ1-2	NA	18	TRBD1	CASSELILGGQGYYGYTF	TGTGCCAGCAGTGAACTAATATTGGGTGGACAGGGTTACTATGGCTACACCTTC
TRBV21-1	TRBJ2-1	NA	18	NA	CASSKAITGLAGYNEQFF	TGTGCCAGCAGCAAAGCTATTACCGGGCTAGCGGGATACAATGAGCAGTTCTTC
TRBV2	TRBJ2-2	NA	15	NA	CASREQNTVNGELFF	TGTGCCAGCAGGGAACAGAATACAGTTAACGGGGAGCTGTTTTTT
TRBV19	TRBJ1-4	NA	14	TRBD1	CASNPTGDNEKLFF	TGTGCCAGTAATCCGACAGGGGATAATGAAAAACTGTTTTTT
TRBV3-1/TRBV3-2	TRBJ2-7	few	16	NA	CASSQDRGAGRGEQYF	TGTGCCAGCAGCCAAGACCGGGGAGCGGGTCGTGGGGAGCAGTACTTC
TRBV20-1	TRBJ1-5	NA	11	NA	CSAREGQPQHF	TGCAGTGCTAGAGAAGGTCAGCCCCAGCATTTT